One sample yielded the 11 T cell receptor beta chains listed below, sequenced in a study of OX40 agonist ivuxolimab in advanced cancers. Clones were read by immunoSEQ multiplex PCR, and TCRdb kept only the in-frame ones, dropping some. The table shows over 30,000 clones, with over 90% occurring only once. The sequencing here drew on CD4+ or CD8+ T cells sorted from blood, taken in a trial of the OX40 agonist ivuxolimab. All receptors derive from an adult with an advanced solid tumor such as melanoma, head and neck, liver or kidney cancer.

V and J are TRBV5-1 and TRBJ2-5, with TRBD2 matching 9 bases. V lost 4 bases to trimming and J lost 5 bases; unmatched junction nucleotides: 9. This CDR3 spans 15 amino acids. Looked up from germline, CDR1 is SGHRS and CDR2 is YFSETQ. For the CDR3, the DNA is TGCGCCAGCAGCGCGGGGGGGCAGCTCATTGAGACCCAGTACTTC. Amino acid sequence: CASSAGGQLIETQYF.

The CDR3 DNA sequence: TGTGCCAGCTCACGACATAGCACAGATACGCAGTATTTT. As protein: CASSRHSTDTQYF. V gene TRBV18 combines with J gene TRBJ2-3; unclear D gene. Germline lookup yields CDR1 KGHSH and CDR2 LQKENI. Trimming left V 4 bases short and J 0 bases short, with 5 bases between. The CDR3 sequence is 13 residues long.

The gene calls are TRBV27 and TRBJ1-2; D not certain. V was cut by 6 bases and J by 8 bases, with 13 bases left in between. Looked up from germline, CDR1 is MNHEY and CDR2 is SMNVEV (reference sequence). The CDR3 has 12 amino acids. The CDR3 loop is CASRNEGFGYTF. The CDR3 bases are TGTGCCAGCAGGAACGAGGGCTTCGGCTACACCTTC.

The rearrangement joins TRBV19 to TRBJ1-5; the D gene is possibly TRBD1 (5 bases). Germline V CDR1 and CDR2: LNHDA, SQIVND (reference sequence). V was pared by 2 bases and J by 4 bases, with 9 bases between. The CDR3 is made up of 14 amino acids. The chain's CDR3 is CASSISGGNQPQHF. The DNA of the CDR3 is TGTGCCAGTAGTATATCTGGGGGGAATCAGCCCCAGCATTTT.

This chain joins TRBV4-1 and TRBJ2-5; TRBD2 matches at 11 bases. Germline values: CDR1 MGHRA, CDR2 YSYEKL. This CDR3 has 19 residues. V shed 0 bases and J 4 bases; nucleotides not matched to a gene: 13. The DNA for the CDR3 is TGCGCCAGCAGCCAAGATGGGGGGACCCTAGCGGGAGGAAGAGAGACCCAGTACTTC. This gives the protein CASSQDGGTLAGGRETQYF.

The chain employs TRBV19 and TRBJ1-1; D unresolved. The CDR3 sequence is 13 residues long. V was pared by 11 bases and J by 1 base, with 14 bases between. The germline V gene has CDR1 LNHDA and CDR2 SQIVND (reference sequence). CDR3 bases: TGTGCCTCTGCTTCGACTTGGAACACTGAAGCTTTCTTT. The encoded protein is CASASTWNTEAFF.

The V and J genes are TRBV4-2 and TRBJ2-5; possibly TRBD1 for D (6 bases). CDR1 is LGHNA, CDR2 YNFKEQ, per germline. The germline V and J ends were trimmed by 1 base and 5 bases, with 17 bases remaining between them. This CDR3 is 16 amino acids long. The CDR3 bases are TGTGCCAGCAGCCAAGGGGGCAGGGGCGAGATCGAGACCCAGTACTTC. Translated: CASSQGGRGEIETQYF.

The rearrangement uses TRBV19 and TRBJ1-5, with D unclear. CDR3 size: 14 residues. The germline CDR1 and CDR2 sequences are LNHDA and SQIVND (reference sequence). Trimming shortened V by 3 bases and J by 3 bases, and 9 bases separated the two germline ends. The CDR3 DNA follows: TGTGCCAGTAGTATTCCCGGATCCAATCAGCCCCAGCATTTT. Protein: CASSIPGSNQPQHF.

The chain couples TRBV19 to TRBJ1-1; 9 bases map to TRBD1. The CDR3 spans 15 residues. The ends lost 6 bases at V and 3 bases at J; junction bases unmatched: 8. Germline CDR1 and CDR2: LNHDA and SQIVND (reference sequence). Here the CDR3 DNA reads TGTGCCAGTAGACTCCGGGACAGGGTGGACACTGAAGCTTTCTTT. It is translated as CASRLRDRVDTEAFF.

This sequence joins TRBV7-2 and TRBJ2-3; D is undetermined. V was trimmed by 1 base and J by 6 bases, leaving 14 bases between them. This CDR3 comprises 15 residues. Germline-derived CDR1 and CDR2 are SGHTA and FQGNSA. The CDR3 is CASSLGVVSYDTQYF. DNA for the CDR3: TGTGCCAGCAGCTTAGGGGTGGTTTCGTACGATACGCAGTATTTT.

The chain uses TRBV7-2 and TRBJ2-7, with 10 bases that match TRBD1. Germline V gene lookup returns CDR1 SGHTA and CDR2 FQGNSA. This CDR3 has 15 residues. Trimming cost V 3 bases and J 7 bases; bases outside gene matches: 9. The CDR3 region has the DNA TGTGCCAGCAGCTTTGCAGGGACAGGGGCGATTGAGCAGTACTTC. Its translation is CASSFAGTGAIEQYF.